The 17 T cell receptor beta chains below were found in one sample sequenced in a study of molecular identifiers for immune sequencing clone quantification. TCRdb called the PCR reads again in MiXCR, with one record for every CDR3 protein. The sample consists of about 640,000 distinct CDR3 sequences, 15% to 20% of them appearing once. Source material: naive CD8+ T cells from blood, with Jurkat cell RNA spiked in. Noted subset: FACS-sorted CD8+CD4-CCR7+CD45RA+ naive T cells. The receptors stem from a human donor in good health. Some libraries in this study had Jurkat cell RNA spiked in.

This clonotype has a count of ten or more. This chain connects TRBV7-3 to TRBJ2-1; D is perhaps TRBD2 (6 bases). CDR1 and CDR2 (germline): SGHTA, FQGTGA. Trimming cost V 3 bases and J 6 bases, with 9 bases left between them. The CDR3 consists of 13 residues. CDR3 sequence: CASSFGLSNEQFF. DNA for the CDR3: TGTGCCAGCAGCTTCGGACTAAGCAATGAGCAGTTCTTC.

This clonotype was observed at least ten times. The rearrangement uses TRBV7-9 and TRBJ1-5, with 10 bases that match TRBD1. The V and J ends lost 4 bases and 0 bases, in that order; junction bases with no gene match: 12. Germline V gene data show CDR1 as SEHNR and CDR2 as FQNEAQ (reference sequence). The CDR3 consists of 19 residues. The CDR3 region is CASSSPDRGLELSNQPQHF. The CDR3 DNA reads TGTGCCAGCAGCTCCCCGGACAGGGGGTTAGAACTTAGCAATCAGCCCCAGCATTTT.

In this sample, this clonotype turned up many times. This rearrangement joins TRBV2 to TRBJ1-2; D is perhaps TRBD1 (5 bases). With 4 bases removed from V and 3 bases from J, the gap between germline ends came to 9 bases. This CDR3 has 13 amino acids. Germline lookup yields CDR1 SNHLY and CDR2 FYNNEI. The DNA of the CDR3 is TGTGCCAGCAGTGGGGACGGGGACTATGGCTACACCTTC. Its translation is CASSGDGDYGYTF. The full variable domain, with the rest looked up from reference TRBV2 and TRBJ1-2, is EPEVTQTPSHQVTQMGQEVILRCVPISNHLYFYWYRQILGQKVEFLVSFYNNEISEKSEIFDDQFSVERPDGSNFTLKIRSTKLEDSAMYFCASSGDGDYGYTFGSGTRLTVV.

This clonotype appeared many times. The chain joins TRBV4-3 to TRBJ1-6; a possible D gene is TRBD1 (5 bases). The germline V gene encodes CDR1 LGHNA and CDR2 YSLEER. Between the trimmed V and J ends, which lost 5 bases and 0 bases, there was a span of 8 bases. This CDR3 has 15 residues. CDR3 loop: CASSGDSSYNSPLHF. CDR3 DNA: TGCGCCAGCAGCGGCGACAGCTCCTATAATTCACCCCTCCACTTT.

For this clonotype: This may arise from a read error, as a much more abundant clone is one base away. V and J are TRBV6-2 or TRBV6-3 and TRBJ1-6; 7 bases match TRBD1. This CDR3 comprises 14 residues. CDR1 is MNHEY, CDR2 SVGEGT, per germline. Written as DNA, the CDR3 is TGTGCCAGCGTCTCCGGGACAGTCTATTCACCCCTCCTCTTT. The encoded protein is CASVSGTVYSPLLF.

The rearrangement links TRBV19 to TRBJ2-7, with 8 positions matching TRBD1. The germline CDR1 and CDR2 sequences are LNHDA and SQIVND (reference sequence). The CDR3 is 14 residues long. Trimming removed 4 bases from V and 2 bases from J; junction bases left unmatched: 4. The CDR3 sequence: CASSRQGMTYEQYF. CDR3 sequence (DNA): TGTGCCAGTAGTAGACAGGGGATGACCTACGAGCAGTACTTC.

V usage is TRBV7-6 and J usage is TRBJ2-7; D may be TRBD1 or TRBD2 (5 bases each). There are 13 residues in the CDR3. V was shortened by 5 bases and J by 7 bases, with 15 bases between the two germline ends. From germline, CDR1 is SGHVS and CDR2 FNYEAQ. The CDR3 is CASSREGSGEQYF. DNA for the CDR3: TGTGCCAGCAGCCGCGAGGGGTCTGGGGAGCAGTACTTC.

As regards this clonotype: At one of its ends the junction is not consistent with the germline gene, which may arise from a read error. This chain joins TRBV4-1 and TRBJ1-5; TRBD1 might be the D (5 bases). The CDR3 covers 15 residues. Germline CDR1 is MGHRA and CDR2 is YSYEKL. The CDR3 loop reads CASSPRDLSNQPRHF. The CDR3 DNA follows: TGCGCCAGCAGCCCTCGGGACCTTTCAAATCAGCCCCGGCATTTT.

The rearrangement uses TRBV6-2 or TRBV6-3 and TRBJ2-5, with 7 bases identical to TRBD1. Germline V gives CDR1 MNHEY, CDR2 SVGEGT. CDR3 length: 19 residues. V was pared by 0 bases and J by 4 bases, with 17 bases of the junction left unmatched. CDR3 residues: CASSYSRWDSHSDLETQYF. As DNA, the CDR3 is TGTGCCAGCAGTTACTCAAGGTGGGACAGCCACTCCGATTTAGAGACCCAGTACTTC.

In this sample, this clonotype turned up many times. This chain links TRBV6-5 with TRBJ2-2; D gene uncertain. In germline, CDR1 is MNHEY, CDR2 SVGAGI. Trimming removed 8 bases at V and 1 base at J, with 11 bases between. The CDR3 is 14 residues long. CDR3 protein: CASAYGENTGELFF. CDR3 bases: TGTGCCAGCGCTTATGGGGAGAACACCGGGGAGCTGTTTTTT.

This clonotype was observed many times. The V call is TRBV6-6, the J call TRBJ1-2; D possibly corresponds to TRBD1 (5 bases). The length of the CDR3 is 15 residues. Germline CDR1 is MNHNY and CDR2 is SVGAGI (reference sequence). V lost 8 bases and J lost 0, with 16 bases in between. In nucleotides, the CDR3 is TGTGCCAGCCACGAGAGCGGGGCCCCTAACTATGGCTACACCTTC. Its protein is CASHESGAPNYGYTF.

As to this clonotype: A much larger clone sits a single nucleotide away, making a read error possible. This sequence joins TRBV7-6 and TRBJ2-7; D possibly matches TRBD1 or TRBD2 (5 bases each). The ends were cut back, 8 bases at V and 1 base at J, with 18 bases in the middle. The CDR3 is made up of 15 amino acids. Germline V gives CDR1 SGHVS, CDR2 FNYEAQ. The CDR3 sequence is CASGSRWGGSYEQYF. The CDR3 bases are TGTGCCAGCGGCTCCCGTTGGGGCGGGTCCTACGAGCAGTACTTC. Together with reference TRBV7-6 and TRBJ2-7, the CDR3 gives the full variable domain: GAGVSQSPRYKVTKRGQDVALRCDPISGHVSLYWYRQALGQGPEFLTYFNYEAQQDKSGLPNDRFSAERPEGSISTLTIQRTEQRDSAMYRCASGSRWGGSYEQYFGPGTRLTVT.

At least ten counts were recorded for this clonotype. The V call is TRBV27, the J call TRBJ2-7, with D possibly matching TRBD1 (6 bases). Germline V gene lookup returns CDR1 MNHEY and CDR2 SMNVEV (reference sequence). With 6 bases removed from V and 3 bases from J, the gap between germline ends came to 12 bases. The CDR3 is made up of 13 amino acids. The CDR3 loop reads CASSPQGYYEQYF. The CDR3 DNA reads TGTGCCAGCAGCCCACAGGGATACTACGAGCAGTACTTC.

The CDR3 spells CATGGGTADAYEQYF. For the CDR3, the DNA is TGTGCCACCGGGGGGGGGACAGCCGACGCCTACGAGCAGTACTTC. The rearrangement joins TRBV24-1 to TRBJ2-7; possibly TRBD1 or TRBD2 for D (7 bases each). Trimming shortened V by 9 bases and J by 2 bases, and 19 bases separated the two germline ends. The CDR3 spans 15 residues. In germline, CDR1 is KGHDR, CDR2 SFDVKD.

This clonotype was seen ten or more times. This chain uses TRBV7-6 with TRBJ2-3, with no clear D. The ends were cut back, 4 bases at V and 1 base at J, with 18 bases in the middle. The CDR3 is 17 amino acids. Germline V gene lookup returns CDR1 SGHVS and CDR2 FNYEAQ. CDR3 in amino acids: CASSSIQEIGGTDTQYF. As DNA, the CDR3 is TGTGCCAGCAGCTCCATCCAGGAAATCGGTGGCACAGATACGCAGTATTTT.

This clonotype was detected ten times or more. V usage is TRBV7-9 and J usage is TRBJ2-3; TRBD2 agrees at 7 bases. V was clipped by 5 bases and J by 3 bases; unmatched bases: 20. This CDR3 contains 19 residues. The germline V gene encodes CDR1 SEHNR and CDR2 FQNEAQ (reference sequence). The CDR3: CASSPTWGGQKASTDTQYF. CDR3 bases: TGTGCCAGCAGCCCAACTTGGGGAGGGCAGAAGGCTTCAACAGATACGCAGTATTTT. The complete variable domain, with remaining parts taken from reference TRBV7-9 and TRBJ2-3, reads DTGVSQNPRHKITKRGQNVTFRCDPISEHNRLYWYRQTLGQGPEFLTYFQNEAQLEKSRLLSDRFSAERPKGSFSTLEIQRTEQGDSAMYLCASSPTWGGQKASTDTQYFGPGTRLTVL.

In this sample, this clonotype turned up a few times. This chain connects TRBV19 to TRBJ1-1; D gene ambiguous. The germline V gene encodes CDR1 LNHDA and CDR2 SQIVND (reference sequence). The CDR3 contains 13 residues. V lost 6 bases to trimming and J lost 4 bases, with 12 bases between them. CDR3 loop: CASRAQPVTEAFF. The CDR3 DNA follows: TGTGCCAGTAGGGCACAACCGGTCACTGAAGCTTTCTTT.